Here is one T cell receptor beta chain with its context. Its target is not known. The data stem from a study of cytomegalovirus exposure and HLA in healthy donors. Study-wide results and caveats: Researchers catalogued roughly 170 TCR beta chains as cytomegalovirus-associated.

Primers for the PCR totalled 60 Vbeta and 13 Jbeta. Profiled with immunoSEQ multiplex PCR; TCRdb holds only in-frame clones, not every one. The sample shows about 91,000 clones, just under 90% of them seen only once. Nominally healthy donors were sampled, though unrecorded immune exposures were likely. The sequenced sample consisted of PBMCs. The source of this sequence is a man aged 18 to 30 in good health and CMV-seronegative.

The CDR3, as DNA: TGCGCCAGCAGCCCGACAGCCAGGAACACCGGGGAGCTGTTTTTT. This gives the protein CASSPTARNTGELFF. This chain uses TRBV5-1 with TRBJ2-2, with a possible D match to TRBD1 (5 bases). Germline lookup yields CDR1 SGHRS and CDR2 YFSETQ. Between the trimmed V and J ends, which lost 4 bases and 1 base, there was a span of 11 bases. The length of the CDR3 is 15 residues.